The clone carrying this TCR beta chain was counted only a few times. This record comes from a study of spatial heterogeneity in lung cancer. The CDR3 length is 16 residues. The ends lost 1 base at V and 0 bases at J; junction bases unmatched: 4. From germline, CDR1 is SGHTA and CDR2 FQGTGA. Every TCR cDNA molecule bore its own unique molecular identifier. TCRdb re-derived calls from the 5' RACE reads in MiXCR, one entry per CDR3 protein. The table records 25,000 to 35,000 distinct CDR3 sequences, roughly 8.4% of them present only once. This sample's time point: sample taken at primary tumor resection. Extraction of whole RNA from tumor, nontumor lung or frozen PBMC preceded unsorted sequencing.

The material was PBMCs, obtained at surgery. The chain employs TRBV7-3 and TRBJ2-3; 7 bases map to TRBD2. The sequence was collected from a female donor with early-stage non-small cell lung cancer. For the CDR3, the DNA is TGTGCCAGCAGCTTAATGGGGAGGGCTAGCACAGATACGCAGTATTTT. Translated: CASSLMGRASTDTQYF.